The 9 T cell receptor beta chains in this list originate from one sample, sequenced in a study of T cells in localized non-small cell lung cancer. Here immunoSEQ multiplex PCR was the method, and the copy in TCRdb shows in-frame clones only, minus some. The table has about 15,000 clones, around 90% seen once. Sequencing used peripheral blood mononuclear cells, obtained before any cancer treatment. These receptors were obtained from a woman between 35 and 70 years old with stage III lung adenocarcinoma.

The rearrangement links TRBV2 to TRBJ2-7, with D perhaps matching TRBD2 (5 bases). Germline CDR1 reads SNHLY; CDR2 reads FYNNEI. The CDR3 is 10 amino acids. Trimming removed 6 bases at V and 7 bases at J, with 7 bases between. The CDR3 loop reads CASRTGEQYF. The DNA of the CDR3 is TGTGCCAGCAGGACGGGGGAGCAGTACTTC.

The genes are TRBV20-1 and TRBJ2-5; D is uncertain. The CDR3 has 11 amino acids. Germline lookup yields CDR1 DFQATT and CDR2 SNEGSKA (reference sequence). Deletions cut 5 bases from V and 0 bases from J, with 4 bases between. CDR3 sequence reads: CSAPYQETQYF. CDR3 nucleotide sequence: TGCAGTGCTCCCTACCAAGAGACCCAGTACTTC.

The CDR3 sequence: CASSPDGMSYNEQFF. CDR3 DNA: TGTGCCAGCAGCCCGGACGGAATGTCTTACAATGAGCAGTTCTTC. V gene TRBV5-6 combines with J gene TRBJ2-1; D is uncertain. Trimming stripped 4 bases from V and 4 bases from J, with 15 bases between. The CDR3 runs 15 residues. Germline V gene sequence: CDR1 SGHDT, CDR2 YYEEEE. The whole variable domain, filled in from reference TRBV5-6 and TRBJ2-1, reads DAGVTQSPTHLIKTRGQQVTLRCSPKSGHDTVSWYQQALGQGPQFIFQYYEEEERQRGNFPDRFSGHQFPNYSSELNVNALLLGDSALYLCASSPDGMSYNEQFFGPGTRLTVL.

The rearrangement links TRBV6-1 to TRBJ1-1, with D possibly being TRBD1 (5 bases). Per germline, CDR1 MNHNS and CDR2 SASEGT. CDR3 size: 13 residues. V gave up 6 bases and J gave up 4 bases, with 12 bases separating them. CDR3 DNA: TGTGCCAGCAGAAGAGCAGGGACCACTGAAGCTTTCTTT. This encodes CASRRAGTTEAFF.

V gene TRBV5-1 combines with J gene TRBJ2-5; 7 bases match TRBD2. Germline CDR1 reads SGHRS; CDR2 reads YFSETQ. Unmatched junction bases numbered 10, after V lost 0 bases and J lost 5 bases. CDR3 size: 16 residues. The CDR3 loop reads CASSLGPGRVIETQYF. The CDR3 nucleotides read TGCGCCAGCAGCTTGGGTCCAGGGAGGGTGATTGAGACCCAGTACTTC. Full variable domain (outside the CDR3, taken from reference TRBV5-1 and TRBJ2-5): KAGVTQTPRYLIKTRGQQVTLSCSPISGHRSVSWYQQTPGQGLQFLFEYFSETQRNKGNFPGRFSGRQFSNSRSEMNVSTLELGDSALYLCASSLGPGRVIETQYFGPGTRLLVL.

V usage is TRBV7-9 and J usage is TRBJ2-7, with D hard to call. Trimming took off 5 bases at V and 4 bases at J, with 6 bases between the two ends. CDR1 is SEHNR and CDR2 is FQNEAQ in the germline V gene (reference sequence). The CDR3 runs 11 residues. Written as DNA, the CDR3 is TGTGCCAGCAGCATCCATTACGAGCAGTACTTC. It specifies CASSIHYEQYF.

The rearrangement uses TRBV6-6 and TRBJ2-5, with D hard to call. Trimming shortened V by 5 bases and J by 0 bases, and 13 bases separated the two germline ends. This CDR3 contains 15 residues. CDR1 and CDR2 from the germline V gene are MNHNY and SVGAGI (reference sequence). The CDR3 nucleotides read TGTGCCAGCAGTCACCTGAGAACCAACCAAGAGACCCAGTACTTC. It is translated as CASSHLRTNQETQYF.

A single count supports this clone. V usage is TRBV11-2 and J usage is TRBJ2-1; D perhaps matches TRBD2 (6 bases). Germline assignment: CDR1 SGHAT and CDR2 FQNNGV. CDR3 length: 15 residues. V lost 1 base and J lost 7, with 14 bases in between. The DNA for the CDR3 is TGTGCCAGCAGCTTAGTTACTAGCCCTCCTAATGAGCAGTTCTTC. It translates to CASSLVTSPPNEQFF.

The V call is TRBV5-1, the J call TRBJ2-2; no clear D. This CDR3 spans 14 amino acids. The germline V gene encodes CDR1 SGHRS and CDR2 YFSETQ. The V end was cut by 0 bases, the J end by 1 base, with 4 bases between. The CDR3: CASSLGQNTGELFF. The CDR3 DNA follows: TGCGCCAGCAGCTTGGGGCAGAACACCGGGGAGCTGTTTTTT. Complete variable domain (other parts from reference TRBV5-1 and TRBJ2-2): KAGVTQTPRYLIKTRGQQVTLSCSPISGHRSVSWYQQTPGQGLQFLFEYFSETQRNKGNFPGRFSGRQFSNSRSEMNVSTLELGDSALYLCASSLGQNTGELFFGEGSRLTVL.